The 28 T cell receptor beta chains listed next were all sequenced from one sample in a study of tissue T cells after allogeneic stem cell transplantation. Indicated time point: mouse harvest day 7 after allogeneic transplant. The graft held 10^6 splenic CD5+ T cells and 10^7 T-cell-depleted bone marrow cells. Measured with immunoSEQ multiplex PCR; TCRdb has only the in-frame clones, and not every one. Found here are about 4,000 clones, 50% of them singletons; the top ten hold 6.3%. The sequenced material came from gut tissue. The receptor source for this set is a female BALB/c mouse given C57BL/6 T cells with graft-versus-host disease after an allogeneic hematopoietic cell transplant.

This clone has a handful of counts. Here the gene names and germline are mouse. The CDR3 DNA, read in part, is TGTGCCAGCAGTCTGGCCAGTGCAGAAACGCTGTAT. It codes for CASSLASAETLY. The CDR3 reads in full as CASSLASAETLYF. The chain combines TRBV26 with TRBJ2-3, with D hard to call. The read ends 1 residue before the CDR3 terminus; that terminus is restored from the germline J gene. The CDR3 is 13 residues long. V was pared by 2 bases and J by 0 bases, with 3 bases between. Germline V gives CDR1 KGHPV, CDR2 FQNQEV (reference sequence). Looking up the rest from reference TRBV26 and TRBJ2-3 gives the full variable domain: NSKVIQTPRYLVKGQGQKAKMRCIPEKGHPVVFWYQQNKNNEFKFLINFQNQEVLQQIDMTEKRFSAECPSNSPCSLEIQSSEAGDSALYLCASSLASAETLYFGSGTRLTVL.

This clone is large by share. The genes are named according to mouse. The read is 1 residue too short to cover the CDR3 end, so that end is filled in from the germline J gene. This chain links TRBV16 with TRBJ2-7, with 7 bases that match TRBD2. Germline CDR1 and CDR2: SGHSA and FRNQAP. The ends lost 5 bases at V and 0 bases at J; junction bases unmatched: 7. This CDR3 region has 15 residues. The DNA read from the CDR3 is TGTGCAAGCAGCCTCACTGGGGTAAGCTCCTATGAACAGTAC. Residues: CASSLTGVSSYEQY. The full CDR3 protein reads CASSLTGVSSYEQYF.

This clone has only a few counts. Germline and genes here are mouse. The CDR3 end is not reached by the read, which stops 1 residue before it; the germline J gene fills it in. The V call is TRBV17, the J call TRBJ2-4, with no clear D. In germline, CDR1 is MNHDT, CDR2 YYDKIL. Trimming pared 5 bases from V and 0 bases from J, leaving 6 bases between. CDR3 length: 13 amino acids. CDR3 bases read: TGTGCTAGCAGTCACAGTAGTCAAAACACCTTGTAC. Translation: CASSHSSQNTLY. From start to end, the CDR3 is CASSHSSQNTLYF.

Concerning this clone itself: Mouse names are used for the genes. The read terminates 1 residue ahead of where the CDR3 ends, so the germline J gene completes it. The chain joins TRBV13-1 to TRBJ2-1; 10 bases align to TRBD1. V lost 3 bases and J lost 3; bases outside the gene matches: 3. This CDR3 spans 15 amino acids. From germline, CDR1 is NSHNY and CDR2 SYGAGN. The CDR3 reads CASSGGTGVYAEQFF. Incomplete CDR3 DNA: TGTGCCAGCAGTGGCGGGACAGGGGTCTATGCTGAGCAGTTC.

In its sample, this clone ranks as medium-sized. Gene names follow the mouse nomenclature. The read ends 1 residue early relative to the CDR3; the germline J gene fills the gap. The rearrangement uses TRBV15 and TRBJ2-7; D is unresolved. V lost 1 base, J lost 1 base, and 5 bases lay in between. CDR3 length: 13 amino acids. CDR1 is SGHND, CDR2 FRSKSL, per germline. The CDR3 sequence is CASSLGASYEQYF. Partial CDR3 DNA: TGTGCCAGCAGTTTAGGGGCGTCCTATGAACAGTAC.

To note about this clone: Gene names follow the mouse nomenclature. The read gets to within 1 residue of the CDR3 end, and the germline J gene fills in the rest. The chain employs TRBV26 and TRBJ2-4; 10 bases fit TRBD1. The ends lost 4 bases at V and 5 bases at J; junction bases unmatched: 3. This CDR3 is built from 14 residues. Germline CDR1 KGHPV, CDR2 FQNQEV (reference sequence). This CDR3 reads CASSRDRGRNTLYF. CDR3 bases read: TGTGCCAGCAGTCGGGACAGGGGAAGAAACACCTTGTAC.

This clone appeared a few times. Gene names and germline refer to mouse. The read comes to an end 1 residue before the CDR3 does, leaving the germline J gene to fill in the end. The gene calls are TRBV26 and TRBJ1-3; D unclear. Between the trimmed V and J ends, which lost 2 bases and 3 bases, there was a span of 8 bases. This CDR3 contains 14 residues. The germline gives CDR1 KGHPV, CDR2 FQNQEV (reference sequence). The part of the CDR3 DNA that was read is TGTGCCAGCAGTCTGGTGGGGTTTGGAAATACGCTCTAT. Translated, it gives CASSLVGFGNTLY. The whole CDR3 sequence reads CASSLVGFGNTLYF.

Comment on this clone: Mouse gene names and germline throughout. Incomplete CDR3 DNA: TGTGCCAGCAGTCGACAGGGGAACACAGAAGTCTTC. Amino acids: CASSRQGNTEVF. The whole CDR3 is CASSRQGNTEVFF. V usage is TRBV15 and J usage is TRBJ1-1; 7 bases align to TRBD1. The read ends 1 residue shy of where the CDR3 ends; the end is completed using the germline J gene. CDR3 length equals 13 residues. Germline assignment: CDR1 SGHND and CDR2 FRSKSL. V was clipped by 5 bases and J by 1 base; unmatched bases: 1.

This clone appeared once. Gene names are the mouse ones. The read ends 1 residue early relative to the CDR3; the germline J gene fills the gap. The chain uses TRBV12-2 and TRBJ2-7; 11 bases line up with TRBD1. V lost 2 bases, J lost 3 bases, and 2 bases stayed unmatched. CDR1 is SGHLS and CDR2 is HYDKME in the germline V gene. The CDR3 totals 14 residues. This CDR3 is CASSPGTGGYEQYF. The CDR3 DNA, read in part, is TGTGCCAGCTCTCCCGGGACAGGGGGCTATGAACAGTAC.

This clone was counted between two and nine times. Any gene name here is a mouse gene name. The read ends 1 residue shy of where the CDR3 ends; the end is completed using the germline J gene. This chain uses TRBV5 with TRBJ2-5, with 10 nucleotides matching TRBD2. CDR1 and CDR2 from the germline V gene are LGHNA and YNLKQL (reference sequence). This CDR3 has 15 residues. V lost 0 bases and J lost 10; bases outside the gene matches: 7. The CDR3 sequence: CASSQETGGRSAQYF. CDR3 DNA (partial): TGTGCCAGCAGCCAAGAGACTGGGGGGCGTTCGGCCCAGTAC.

About this clone itself: The listed genes are named as in mouse. Read sequence stops 1 residue before the CDR3 end, and the germline J gene provides the missing end. The chain carries TRBV12-2 and TRBJ2-2; TRBD2 aligns across 9 bases. This CDR3 has 17 amino acids. The V gene end was trimmed by 0 bases and the J gene end by 0 bases; junction bases not matched to a gene: 4. Germline CDR1 is SGHLS and CDR2 is HYDKME. The chain's CDR3 is CASSLESGGANTGQLYF. The CDR3 bases that were read are TGTGCCAGCTCTCTCGAATCTGGGGGGGCAAACACCGGGCAGCTCTAC.

Only a few counts were recorded for this clone. Gene labels here are mouse ones. The CDR3 loop reads CTCSADRNSDYTF. CDR3 DNA (partial): TGCACCTGCAGTGCAGACAGGAACTCCGACTACACC. The chain couples TRBV1 to TRBJ1-2; the D is unclear. The CDR3 end lies 1 residue beyond the end of the read and is filled in from the germline J gene. CDR1 is NSQYPW, CDR2 LRSPGD, per germline (reference sequence). V lost 0 bases and J lost 2, with 4 bases in between. The CDR3 loop spans 13 amino acids.

To note about this clone: Gene names and germline refer to mouse. The read is 1 residue too short to cover the CDR3 end, so that end is filled in from the germline J gene. This chain links TRBV15 with TRBJ2-2; TRBD1 might be the D (7 bases). The CDR3 loop spans 15 amino acids. The V end lost 1 base, the J end lost 3 bases, and 9 bases lay between the germline ends. CDR1 and CDR2 (germline): SGHND, FRSKSL. The CDR3 loop is CASSLEGADTGQLYF. The CDR3 bases that were read are TGTGCCAGCAGTTTAGAGGGGGCGGACACCGGGCAGCTCTAC.

This clone has only a few counts. Gene names denote mouse genes. The DNA ends 1 residue before the CDR3 does, and the rest of the CDR3 is filled in from the germline J gene. V gene TRBV23 combines with J gene TRBJ2-3; the table's D call TRBD1 went unverified against the DNA. CDR3 length: 15 amino acids. The V gene's germline CDR1 is KGHTA and CDR2 FQNQQP. The CDR3: CSSSQGQTSAETLYF. Incomplete CDR3 DNA: TGCTCCAGCAGTCAAGGACAGACTAGTGCAGAAACGCTGTAT.

This clone is termed medium-sized. All gene names here are mouse names. The CDR3 extends 1 residue past the end of the read, so its final part is completed from the germline J gene. V usage is TRBV5 and J usage is TRBJ2-1; weak D call: TRBD1 (6 bases). Trimming cost V 5 bases and J 0 bases, with 8 bases left between them. CDR3 length: 14 amino acids. CDR1 and CDR2 (germline): LGHNA, YNLKQL (reference sequence). The CDR3 loop is CASSSQGNYAEQFF. The sequenced part of the CDR3 DNA is TGTGCCAGCAGCTCACAGGGTAACTATGCTGAGCAGTTC.

As concerns this clone: The genes are named according to mouse. The read ends 1 residue early relative to the CDR3; the germline J gene fills the gap. The rearrangement joins TRBV23 to TRBJ1-4; the D call TRBD1 from the table was never checked on the DNA. In germline, CDR1 is KGHTA, CDR2 FQNQQP. The CDR3 length is 15 residues. The CDR3 DNA, read in part, is TGCTCCAGCAGCCGAACAGGGGGCCCCAACGAAAGATTATTT. Protein: CSSSRTGGPNERLF. The complete CDR3 reads CSSSRTGGPNERLFF.

As for this clone: Any gene name here is a mouse gene name. The CDR3 end falls 1 residue outside the read, so it is completed with the germline J gene. The V gene is TRBV26, the J gene TRBJ2-4; TRBD2 might be the D (6 bases). V lost 3 bases, J lost 5 bases, and 9 bases lay in between. The CDR3 sequence is 13 residues long. Germline V lookup: CDR1 KGHPV, CDR2 FQNQEV (reference sequence). The chain's CDR3 is CASSLAGVNTLYF. The part of the CDR3 DNA that was read is TGTGCCAGCAGTCTTGCTGGGGTAAACACCTTGTAC.

This clone showed up just once. The genes and germline here are from mouse. With the read ending 1 residue before the CDR3 end, the germline J gene is used to fill in that end. This chain connects TRBV26 to TRBJ2-5; 10 bases are a match to TRBD1. The germline V gene encodes CDR1 KGHPV and CDR2 FQNQEV (reference sequence). The length of the CDR3 is 12 residues. Trimming took 10 bases from V and 5 from J; bases not matched to a gene: 3. This chain's CDR3 is CATRDRGDTQYF. The part of the CDR3 DNA that was read is TGTGCCACCCGGGACAGGGGAGACACCCAGTAC.

Details on this clone: The gene names given are mouse names. The read is 1 residue too short to cover the CDR3 end, so that end is filled in from the germline J gene. V and J are TRBV24 and TRBJ2-7, with 11 bases aligning to TRBD2. Germline CDR1 reads KGHTA; CDR2 reads FRNEEI. The trim removed 4 bases at V and 4 bases at J, leaving 3 bases unmatched. This CDR3 is 14 amino acids long. The covered CDR3 bases are TGTGCCAGCAGTCCCAGACTGGGGGGGTATGAACAGTAC. The encoded protein is CASSPRLGGYEQY. The entire CDR3 protein is CASSPRLGGYEQYF.

This clone was counted between two and nine times. Gene names and germline match the mouse. The CDR3 is cut off 1 residue early in the read; its end comes from the germline J gene. This rearrangement joins TRBV16 to TRBJ2-4, with D possibly matching TRBD2 (6 bases). This CDR3 has 15 residues. Germline assignment: CDR1 SGHSA and CDR2 FRNQAP. V was clipped by 4 bases and J by 0 bases, with 11 bases between them. Incomplete CDR3 DNA: TGTGCAAGCAGCTCTTCTGGGGTCAGTCAAAACACCTTGTAC. Residues: CASSSSGVSQNTLY. From start to end, the CDR3 is CASSSSGVSQNTLYF.

A word on this clone: All gene names here are mouse names. The CDR3 reads CASSTGGDSDYTF. CDR3 DNA (partial): TGTGCTAGCAGTACAGGGGGGGACTCCGACTACACC. The rearrangement uses TRBV21 and TRBJ1-2; 8 nucleotides match TRBD1. Read sequence stops 1 residue before the CDR3 end, and the germline J gene provides the missing end. TRBV21 is an ORF; its function is uncertain. The CDR3 is 13 residues long. V gave up 5 bases and J gave up 3 bases; unmatched junction bases: 2.

On this clone: Any gene name here is a mouse gene name. From the germline J gene comes the end of the CDR3, since the read stops 1 residue before it. The chain uses TRBV23 and TRBJ1-1. Germline V gene sequence: CDR1 KGHTA, CDR2 FQNQQP. The CDR3 is 12 amino acids. The CDR3 bases that were read are TGCTCCAGCGGCAGTCCAAACACAGAAGTCTTC. As protein: CSSGSPNTEVF. In full, the CDR3 reads CSSGSPNTEVFF.

With regard to this clone: Gene names are the mouse ones. Sequencing ends 1 residue short of the CDR3 end; the germline J gene provides the rest. The genes are TRBV5 and TRBJ1-6; D is unclear. TRBJ1-6 is filed as an ORF, its function uncertain. Trimming cost V 0 bases and J 3 bases, with 3 bases left between them. The CDR3 loop spans 14 amino acids. From germline, CDR1 is LGHNA and CDR2 YNLKQL (reference sequence). Here the CDR3 reads CASSQDYYNSPLYF. The sequenced CDR3 bases are TGTGCCAGCAGCCAAGATTACTATAATTCGCCCCTCTAC.

The table lists this clone with a few counts. The gene names given are mouse names. The CDR3 goes on 1 residue after the read ends, and that part is filled in from the germline J gene. This chain joins TRBV26 and TRBJ2-2; 8 bases are a match to TRBD1. J gave up 6 bases and V 0 bases, and 3 bases lay outside the gene matches. The CDR3 is 15 residues long. Germline values: CDR1 KGHPV, CDR2 FQNQEV (reference sequence). Here the CDR3 reads CASSLSIQGAGQLYF. The sequenced part of the CDR3 DNA is TGTGCCAGCAGTCTGTCGATACAGGGGGCCGGGCAGCTCTAC.

This clone was seen a single time. The genes are named according to mouse. Read coverage stops 1 residue before the CDR3 terminus; the germline J gene supplies the remainder. V usage is TRBV26 and J usage is TRBJ1-1; the D gene is possibly TRBD1 (5 bases). In germline, CDR1 is KGHPV, CDR2 FQNQEV (reference sequence). The CDR3 runs 14 residues. V was shortened by 4 bases and J by 0 bases, with 9 bases between the two germline ends. CDR3 bases read: TGTGCCAGCAGTCCGACGACAGCAAACACAGAAGTCTTC. As protein: CASSPTTANTEVF. The whole CDR3 protein reads CASSPTTANTEVFF.

With respect to this clone: Gene names and germline match the mouse. The CDR3 end is not reached by the read, which stops 1 residue before it; the germline J gene fills it in. The chain couples TRBV3 to TRBJ2-1; 7 nucleotides match TRBD2. V was pared by 3 bases and J by 9 bases, with 5 bases of the junction left unmatched. The germline V gene has CDR1 SNHLY and CDR2 FYNGKV (reference sequence). The CDR3 sequence is 13 residues long. The sequenced part of the CDR3 DNA is TGTGCCAGCAGCTTCCTGGGGGAGGGTGAGCAGTTC. Translating it yields CASSFLGEGEQF. The whole CDR3 region reads CASSFLGEGEQFF.

On this clone itself: The gene names here belong to mouse. The CDR3 is cut off 1 residue early in the read; its end comes from the germline J gene. This sequence joins TRBV26 and TRBJ2-4; D possibly corresponds to TRBD1 (6 bases). V was shortened by 8 bases and J by 0 bases, with 12 bases between the two germline ends. The CDR3 runs 14 residues. The germline V gene has CDR1 KGHPV and CDR2 FQNQEV (reference sequence). Partial CDR3 DNA: TGTGCCAGCGGCCGGGACATTAGTCAAAACACCTTGTAC. Encoded protein: CASGRDISQNTLY. The whole CDR3 protein is CASGRDISQNTLYF.

This clone was observed a few times. The gene names here belong to mouse. The CDR3 extends 1 residue past the end of the read, so its final part is completed from the germline J gene. The gene calls are TRBV1 and TRBJ1-1; TRBD1 agrees at 7 bases. The ends lost 6 bases at V and 5 bases at J; junction bases unmatched: 6. Germline CDR1 reads NSQYPW; CDR2 reads LRSPGD (reference sequence). This CDR3 has 13 residues. The covered CDR3 bases are TGCACCTGCAGGGATAACAGGGGAACAGAAGTCTTC. This codes for CTCRDNRGTEVF. The whole CDR3 is CTCRDNRGTEVFF. Combining the CDR3 with reference TRBV1 and TRBJ1-1 gives the whole variable domain VTLLEQNPRWRLVPRGQAVNLRCILKNSQYPWMSWYQQDLQKQLQWLFTLRSPGDKEVKSLPGADYLATRVTDTELRLQVANMSQGRTLYCTCRDNRGTEVFFGKGTRLTVV.